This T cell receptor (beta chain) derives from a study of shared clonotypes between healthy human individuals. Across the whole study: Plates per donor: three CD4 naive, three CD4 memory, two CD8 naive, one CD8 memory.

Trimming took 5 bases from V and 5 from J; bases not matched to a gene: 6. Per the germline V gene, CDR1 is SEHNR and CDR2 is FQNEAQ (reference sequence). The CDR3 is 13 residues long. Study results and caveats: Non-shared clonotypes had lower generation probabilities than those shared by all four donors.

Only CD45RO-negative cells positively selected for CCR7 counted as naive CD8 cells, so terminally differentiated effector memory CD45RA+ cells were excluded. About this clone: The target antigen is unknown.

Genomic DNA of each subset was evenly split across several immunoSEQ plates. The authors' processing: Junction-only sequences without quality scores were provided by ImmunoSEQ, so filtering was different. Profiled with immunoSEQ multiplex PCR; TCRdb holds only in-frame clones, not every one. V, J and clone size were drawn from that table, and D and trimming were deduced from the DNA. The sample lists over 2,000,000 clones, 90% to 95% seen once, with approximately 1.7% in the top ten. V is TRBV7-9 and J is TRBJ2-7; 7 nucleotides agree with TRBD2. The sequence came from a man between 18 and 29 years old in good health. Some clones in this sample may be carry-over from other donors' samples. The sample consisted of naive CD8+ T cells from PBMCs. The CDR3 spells CASSPRTSNEQYF. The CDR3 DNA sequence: TGTGCCAGCAGCCCCCGGACTAGTAACGAGCAGTACTTC. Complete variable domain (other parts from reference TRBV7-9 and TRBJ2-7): DTGVSQNPRHKITKRGQNVTFRCDPISEHNRLYWYRQTLGQGPEFLTYFQNEAQLEKSRLLSDRFSAERPKGSFSTLEIQRTEQGDSAMYLCASSPRTSNEQYFGPGTRLTVT.